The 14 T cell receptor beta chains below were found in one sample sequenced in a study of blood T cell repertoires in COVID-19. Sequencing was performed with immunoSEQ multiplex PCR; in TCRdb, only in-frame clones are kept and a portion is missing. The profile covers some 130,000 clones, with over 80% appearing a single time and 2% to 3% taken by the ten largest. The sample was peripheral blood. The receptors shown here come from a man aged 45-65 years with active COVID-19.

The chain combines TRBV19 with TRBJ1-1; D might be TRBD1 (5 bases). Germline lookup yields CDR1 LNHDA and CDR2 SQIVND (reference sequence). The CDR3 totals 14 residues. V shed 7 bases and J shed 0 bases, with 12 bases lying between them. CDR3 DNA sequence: TGTGCCAGTACCGTGGGCAGGGTGAACACTGAAGCTTTCTTT. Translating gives CASTVGRVNTEAFF.

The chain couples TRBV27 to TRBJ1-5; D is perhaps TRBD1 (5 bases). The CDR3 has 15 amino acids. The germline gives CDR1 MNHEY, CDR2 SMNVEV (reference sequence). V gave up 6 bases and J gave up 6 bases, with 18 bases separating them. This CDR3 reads CASRPRVESGQPQHF. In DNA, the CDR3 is TGTGCCAGCAGACCCAGGGTCGAATCGGGTCAGCCCCAGCATTTT.

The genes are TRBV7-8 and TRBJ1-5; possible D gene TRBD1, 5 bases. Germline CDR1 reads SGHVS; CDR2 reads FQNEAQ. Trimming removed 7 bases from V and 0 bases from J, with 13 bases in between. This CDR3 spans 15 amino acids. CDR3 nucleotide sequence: TGTGCCAGCACCTTCTCCACAGGTAGCAATCAGCCCCAGCATTTT. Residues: CASTFSTGSNQPQHF.

Here the CDR3 reads CASSRRDVAGELFF. The CDR3 bases are TGTGCCAGCAGTCGGCGGGACGTAGCCGGGGAGCTGTTTTTT. The chain is built from TRBV27 and TRBJ2-2; maybe TRBD2 (6 bases). From germline, CDR1 is MNHEY and CDR2 SMNVEV (reference sequence). The CDR3 length is 14 residues. Trimming shortened V by 5 bases and J by 6 bases, and 13 bases separated the two germline ends.

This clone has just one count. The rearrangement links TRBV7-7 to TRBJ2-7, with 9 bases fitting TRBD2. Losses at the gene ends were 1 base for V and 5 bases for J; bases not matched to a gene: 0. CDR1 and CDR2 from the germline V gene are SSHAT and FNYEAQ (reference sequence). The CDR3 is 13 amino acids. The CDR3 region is CASSLERGDEQYF. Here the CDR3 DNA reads TGTGCCAGCAGCTTAGAGCGGGGGGACGAGCAGTACTTC.

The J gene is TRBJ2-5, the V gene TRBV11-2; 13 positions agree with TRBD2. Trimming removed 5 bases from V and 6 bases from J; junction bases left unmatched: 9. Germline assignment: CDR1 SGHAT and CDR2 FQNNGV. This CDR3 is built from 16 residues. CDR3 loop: CASSAILAGGPKTQYF. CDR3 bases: TGTGCCAGCAGCGCAATACTAGCGGGGGGGCCAAAGACCCAGTACTTC. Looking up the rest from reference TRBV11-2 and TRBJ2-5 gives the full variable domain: EAGVAQSPRYKIIEKRQSVAFWCNPISGHATLYWYQQILGQGPKLLIQFQNNGVVDDSQLPKDRFSAERLKGVDSTLKIQPAKLEDSAVYLCASSAILAGGPKTQYFGPGTRLLVL.

CDR3 DNA sequence: TGTGCCAGCAGTCGGGTTTTTGGTCGGGCAACTAATGAAAAACTGTTTTTT. As protein: CASSRVFGRATNEKLFF. The chain recombines TRBV6-6 with TRBJ1-4; D is uncertain. This CDR3 has 17 residues. V lost 5 bases to trimming and J lost 0 bases, with 16 bases between them. Germline V CDR1 and CDR2: MNHNY, SVGAGI (reference sequence).

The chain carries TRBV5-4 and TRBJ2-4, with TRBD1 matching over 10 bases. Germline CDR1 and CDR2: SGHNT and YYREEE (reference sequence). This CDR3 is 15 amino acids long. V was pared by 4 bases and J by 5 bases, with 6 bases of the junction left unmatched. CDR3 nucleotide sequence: TGTGCCAGCAGCATACCGGGACAGGGGCAAAACATTCAGTACTTC. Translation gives CASSIPGQGQNIQYF.

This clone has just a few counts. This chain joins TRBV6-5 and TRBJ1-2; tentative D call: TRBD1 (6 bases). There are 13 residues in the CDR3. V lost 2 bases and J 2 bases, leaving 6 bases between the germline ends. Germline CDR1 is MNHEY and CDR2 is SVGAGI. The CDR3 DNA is TGTGCCAGCAGTTACGACAGGAACTATGGCTACACCTTC. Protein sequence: CASSYDRNYGYTF.

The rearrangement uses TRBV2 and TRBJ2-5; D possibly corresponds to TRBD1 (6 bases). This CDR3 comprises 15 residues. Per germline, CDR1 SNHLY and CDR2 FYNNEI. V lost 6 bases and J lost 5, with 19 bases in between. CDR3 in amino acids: CASRARDNNGETQYF. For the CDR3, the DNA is TGTGCCAGCAGGGCCCGGGACAATAATGGGGAGACCCAGTACTTC.

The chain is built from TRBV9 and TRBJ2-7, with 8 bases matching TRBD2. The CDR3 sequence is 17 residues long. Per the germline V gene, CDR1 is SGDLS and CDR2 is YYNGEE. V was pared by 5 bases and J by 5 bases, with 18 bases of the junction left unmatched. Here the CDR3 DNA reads TGTGCCAGCAGTCGGACGGGGGGGCTAGCGAAGGGCAACGAGCAGTACTTC. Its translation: CASSRTGGLAKGNEQYF.

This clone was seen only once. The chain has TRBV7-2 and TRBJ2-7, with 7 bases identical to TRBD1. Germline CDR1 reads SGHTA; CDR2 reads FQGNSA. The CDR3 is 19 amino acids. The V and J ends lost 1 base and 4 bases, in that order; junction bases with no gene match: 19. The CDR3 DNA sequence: TGTGCCAGCAGCTTAGATTCACAGGGGCTCACCCCCGGGTTATACGAGCAGTACTTC. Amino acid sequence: CASSLDSQGLTPGLYEQYF.

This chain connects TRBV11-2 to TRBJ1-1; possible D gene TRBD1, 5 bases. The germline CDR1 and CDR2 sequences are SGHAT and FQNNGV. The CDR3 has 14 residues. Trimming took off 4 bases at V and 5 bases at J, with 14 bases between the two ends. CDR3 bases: TGTGCCAGCAGCTACGACAGACAGAGGACTGAAGCTTTCTTT. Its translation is CASSYDRQRTEAFF.

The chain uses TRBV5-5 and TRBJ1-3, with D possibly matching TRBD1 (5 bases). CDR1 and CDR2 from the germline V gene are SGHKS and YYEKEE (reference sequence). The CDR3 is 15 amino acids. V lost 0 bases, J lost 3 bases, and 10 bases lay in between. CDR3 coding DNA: TGTGCCAGCAGCTTGGAGGGGTTCTATGGAAACACCATATATTTT. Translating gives CASSLEGFYGNTIYF.